This TCR beta chain is drawn from a study of low-dose radiotherapy and immunotherapy resistance in tumors. The time point denotes: after trial treatment. As to treatment: LDRT plus nivolumab, ipilimumab, low-dose cyclophosphamide and aspirin (RACIN trial). This clonotype was seen at least ten times. The junction had 1 base not matched to a gene; V was cut back by 2 bases and J by 6 bases. Germline CDR1 MDHEN, CDR2 SYDVKM. The CDR3 has 13 amino acids. Alpha and beta chains were covered, as first-strand cDNA relied on TRAV- and TRBV-specific primers. The authors ran 15 to 20 PCR cycles to amplify TCRs with a constant-region primer and V-primer adapter. TCRdb recomputed calls from the reads with MiXCR, one row per CDR3 protein. The table includes 65,000 to 95,000 distinct CDR3 sequences, roughly 17% detected once.

This chain connects TRBV28 to TRBJ2-7; 10 bases map to TRBD1. Sequenced here: PBMCs, sampled after low-dose radiotherapy plus immunotherapy. The sequence was collected from a male donor with prostate cancer. The CDR3 protein is CASSLRTGGEQYF. The CDR3 nucleotides are TGTGCCAGCAGTTTAAGGACAGGGGGCGAGCAGTACTTC.